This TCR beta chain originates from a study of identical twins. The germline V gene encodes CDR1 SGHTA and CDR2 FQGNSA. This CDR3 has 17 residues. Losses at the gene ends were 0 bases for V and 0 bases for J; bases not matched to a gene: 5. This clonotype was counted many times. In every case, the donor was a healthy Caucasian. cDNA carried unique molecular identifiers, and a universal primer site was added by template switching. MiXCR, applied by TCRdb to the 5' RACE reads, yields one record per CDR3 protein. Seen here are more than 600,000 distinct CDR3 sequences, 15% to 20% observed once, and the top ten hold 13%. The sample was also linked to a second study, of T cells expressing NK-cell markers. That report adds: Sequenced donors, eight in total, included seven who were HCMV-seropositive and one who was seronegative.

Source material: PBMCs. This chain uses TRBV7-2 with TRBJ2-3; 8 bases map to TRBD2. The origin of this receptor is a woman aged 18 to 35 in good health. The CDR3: CASSLAPASGSTDTQYF. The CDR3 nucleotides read TGTGCCAGCAGCTTAGCTCCGGCTAGCGGGAGCACAGATACGCAGTATTTT.